This T cell receptor beta chain was identified during a study of blood T cell repertoires in COVID-19. Sequencing used immunoSEQ multiplex PCR; TCRdb keeps in-frame clones, though not all of them. The top ten hold roughly 1.4% of the sample, which has 410,000 or so clones, roughly 90% seen once. Germline V gene data show CDR1 as MRHNA and CDR2 as SNTAGT. V lost 6 bases and J 5 bases, leaving 17 bases between the germline ends. The CDR3 has 15 residues. The clonotype originates from a woman younger than 45 with active or convalescent COVID-19. Sequencing used peripheral blood. The V and J genes are TRBV6-4 and TRBJ2-1; D is unresolved. As DNA, the CDR3 is TGTGCCAGCAGGAGAGACTGGCCCCCAAACAATGAGCAGTTCTTC. Protein sequence: CASRRDWPPNNEQFF.